This T cell receptor beta chain was profiled in a study of shared clonotypes between healthy human individuals. Germline V gives CDR1 SGHRS, CDR2 YFSETQ. This CDR3 has 16 residues. The V segment lost 0 bases and the J segment 2 bases; nucleotides outside the gene matches: 4. Sequencing used immunoSEQ multiplex PCR; TCRdb keeps in-frame clones, though not all of them. The repertoire includes 1.4 million to 1.5 million clones, roughly 95% of them detected once, and about 1% sits in the top ten. Comment on this clone: The antigen remains undetermined.

All donors were Caucasian adults living in Nashville, Tennessee. Study-wide findings and caveats: Even with large depth, rarefaction showed that sorted-subset sequencing was incomplete. An expected dependence of interdonor clonotype sharing on sequencing depth was noted.

The sample taken for sequencing was naive CD4+ T cells sorted from blood. Subset described: CD45RA+ positively selected. The TCR comes from a man aged 25 to 40 in good health. The chain uses TRBV5-1 and TRBJ2-7; 11 bases agree with TRBD2. The DNA for the CDR3 is TGCGCCAGCAGCTTGGAAAGTAGCGGGGGGGCCTACGAGCAGTACTTC. It is translated as CASSLESSGGAYEQYF.